One sample yielded the 27 T cell receptor beta chains listed below, sequenced in a study of shared clonotypes between healthy human individuals. Produced via immunoSEQ multiplex PCR; TCRdb's table is partial and in-frame only. The sample lists some 300,000 clones; about 73% were seen once. Sequenced sample: memory CD4+ T cells sorted from blood. Regarding subset: CD45RA-negative fraction. Receptors were obtained from a man aged 25 to 45 in good health.

The chain carries TRBV10-3 and TRBJ2-5, with 16 nucleotides matching TRBD2. Germline V gives CDR1 ENHRY, CDR2 SYGVKD. The CDR3 is 18 amino acids. Unmatched junction bases numbered 10, after V lost 4 bases and J lost 5 bases. CDR3 loop: CAISGGLAGGPKGETQYF. For the CDR3, the DNA is TGTGCCATCAGTGGGGGACTAGCGGGAGGGCCTAAGGGGGAGACCCAGTACTTC.

CDR3 in amino acids: CASSETPTGQPQHF. DNA for the CDR3: TGTGCCAGCAGCGAAACACCTACAGGGCAGCCCCAGCATTTT. This chain uses TRBV9 with TRBJ1-5; maybe TRBD1 (6 bases). The V and J ends lost 3 bases and 7 bases respectively, with 14 bases between them. The CDR3 loop spans 14 amino acids. CDR1 is SGDLS and CDR2 is YYNGEE in the germline V gene.

This clone appeared a few times. This same CDR3 is encoded by further DNA sequences in the sample. The chain links TRBV5-1 to TRBJ2-1, with 7 nucleotides matching TRBD1. The CDR3 extends over 14 amino acids. CDR1 SGHRS and CDR2 YFSETQ come from the germline V gene. Losses at the gene ends were 4 bases for V and 1 base for J; bases not matched to a gene: 2. DNA for the CDR3: TGCGCCAGCAGCCTGGGACAGTCCTACAATGAGCAGTTCTTC. Amino acids: CASSLGQSYNEQFF. Looking up the rest from reference TRBV5-1 and TRBJ2-1 gives the full variable domain: KAGVTQTPRYLIKTRGQQVTLSCSPISGHRSVSWYQQTPGQGLQFLFEYFSETQRNKGNFPGRFSGRQFSNSRSEMNVSTLELGDSALYLCASSLGQSYNEQFFGPGTRLTVL.

The chain employs TRBV7-8 and TRBJ1-2; tentative D call: TRBD1 (6 bases). CDR1 is SGHVS, CDR2 FQNEAQ, per germline. There are 14 residues in the CDR3. With 0 bases removed from V and 3 bases from J, the gap between germline ends came to 8 bases. The CDR3 DNA follows: TGTGCCAGCAGCTTAGCCAGGGGTTACTATGGCTACACCTTC. This encodes CASSLARGYYGYTF.

This clone was counted a few times. The chain is built from TRBV5-1 and TRBJ2-1, with a tentative D call TRBD2 (6 bases). Germline V lookup: CDR1 SGHRS, CDR2 YFSETQ. Trimming cost V 0 bases and J 7 bases, with 17 bases left between them. The CDR3 length is 16 residues. CDR3 residues: CASSLGASGLRNEQFF. In DNA form, the CDR3 reads TGCGCCAGCAGCTTGGGAGCCAGCGGACTAAGGAATGAGCAGTTCTTC.

The chain joins TRBV30 to TRBJ1-1; D remains ambiguous. The CDR3 length is 13 residues. V was pared by 4 bases and J by 1 base, with 10 bases between. Germline values: CDR1 GTSNPN, CDR2 SVGIG (reference sequence). CDR3 in amino acids: CAWNPSRNTEAFF. DNA for the CDR3: TGTGCCTGGAACCCCTCGAGGAACACTGAAGCTTTCTTT.

With regard to this clone: One end of the junction fails to match germline, which may point to a read error. The CDR3 region has the DNA TGTGCCAGCAGTAAAGCACAGGGTGATTATGGCTACACCTTC. Translating gives CASSKAQGDYGYTF. The chain links TRBV2 to TRBJ1-2, with D possibly being TRBD1 (6 bases). The CDR3 loop spans 14 amino acids. Germline V gene lookup returns CDR1 SNHLY and CDR2 FYNNEI. The full variable domain, completed using reference TRBV2 and TRBJ1-2, is EPEVTQTPSHQVTQMGQEVILRCVPISNHLYFYWYRQILGQKVEFLVSFYNNEISEKSEIFDDQFSVERPDGSNFTLKIRSTKLEDSAMYFCASSKAQGDYGYTFGSGTRLTVV.

This chain links TRBV5-3 with TRBJ2-3, with TRBD2 matching 9 bases. TRBV5-3 is an open reading frame, and its role is uncertain. With V trimmed by 0 bases and J by 6 bases, 2 bases remained unmatched. The CDR3 length is 14 residues. The CDR3 loop is CARSLGREGDTQYF. The CDR3, as DNA: TGTGCCAGAAGCTTGGGGCGGGAGGGGGATACGCAGTATTTT.

In nucleotides, the CDR3 is TGCGCCAGCACGCCACGACTAGCGGACAATGAGCAGTTCTTC. This translates into CASTPRLADNEQFF. The rearrangement links TRBV5-1 to TRBJ2-1; 9 bases agree with TRBD2. This CDR3 contains 14 residues. Germline values: CDR1 SGHRS, CDR2 YFSETQ. Trimming removed 6 bases from V and 5 bases from J; junction bases left unmatched: 6.

The chain employs TRBV28 and TRBJ1-4; 7 bases fit TRBD1. Germline CDR1 and CDR2: MDHEN and SYDVKM. V was pared by 5 bases and J by 6 bases, with 9 bases of the junction left unmatched. CDR3 length: 15 amino acids. The CDR3 protein is CASSDAGTGDEKLFF. The CDR3 DNA is TGTGCCAGCAGTGACGCCGGTACAGGGGATGAAAAACTGTTTTTT.

The chain joins TRBV11-2 to TRBJ1-3; 9 bases agree with TRBD1. Germline V lookup: CDR1 SGHAT, CDR2 FQNNGV. The CDR3 consists of 15 residues. With V trimmed by 1 base and J by 2 bases, 0 bases remained unmatched. As DNA, the CDR3 is TGTGCCAGCAGCTTAGGACAGGGGGCTGGAAACACCATATATTTT. Translation: CASSLGQGAGNTIYF.

The chain couples TRBV9 to TRBJ2-1; 10 positions match TRBD2. The CDR3 has 14 residues. V was pared by 3 bases and J by 5 bases, with 2 bases of the junction left unmatched. CDR1 SGDLS and CDR2 YYNGEE come from the germline V gene. CDR3 sequence reads: CASSGTSGHNEQFF. The CDR3 nucleotides read TGTGCCAGCAGCGGGACTAGCGGTCACAATGAGCAGTTCTTC.

A word on this clone: The sample contains more than one DNA sequence encoding this CDR3. This chain uses TRBV10-3 with TRBJ1-2; D is possibly TRBD1 (5 bases). CDR3 length: 15 residues. Germline V gene data show CDR1 as ENHRY and CDR2 as SYGVKD. Trimming shortened V by 2 bases and J by 5 bases, and 15 bases separated the two germline ends. In DNA, the CDR3 is TGTGCCATCAGTGAGGGGCAGGGACTTGGGTATGGCTACACCTTC. As protein: CAISEGQGLGYGYTF.

This clone was seen a handful of times. This chain uses TRBV29-1 with TRBJ2-3; D possibly matches TRBD1 or TRBD2 (5 bases each). Germline CDR1 reads SQVTM; CDR2 reads ANQGSEA. The CDR3 is made up of 15 amino acids. Trimming removed 8 bases at V and 3 bases at J, with 21 bases between. The CDR3 DNA reads TGCAGCTCTAGAGAGGGGCCCTCACTTACAGATACGCAGTATTTT. Its translation is CSSREGPSLTDTQYF.

The chain recombines TRBV6-5 with TRBJ1-1; D call uncertain. The V and J ends lost 0 bases and 5 bases respectively, with 10 bases between them. Germline assignment: CDR1 MNHEY and CDR2 SVGAGI. The CDR3 runs 14 residues. The CDR3 is CASSYSKWATEAFF. DNA of the CDR3: TGTGCCAGCAGTTACTCGAAGTGGGCTACTGAAGCTTTCTTT.

The V call is TRBV5-6, the J call TRBJ2-2; D remains unclear. The CDR3 has 16 amino acids. Per the germline V gene, CDR1 is SGHDT and CDR2 is YYEEEE. Trimming cost V 0 bases and J 5 bases, with 14 bases left between them. The CDR3 DNA follows: TGTGCCAGCAGCTTGGGACACGAGGTGGCTACCGGGGAGCTGTTTTTT. Encoded protein: CASSLGHEVATGELFF.

This chain connects TRBV5-1 to TRBJ2-1, with 15 bases matching TRBD2. Germline lookup yields CDR1 SGHRS and CDR2 YFSETQ. The junction had 10 bases not matched to a gene; V was cut back by 4 bases and J by 8 bases. The CDR3 has 17 amino acids. CDR3 nucleotides: TGCGCCAGCAGCGCGGGACTAGCGGGAGGAAATGGGGATGAGCAGTTCTTC. Residues: CASSAGLAGGNGDEQFF.

As to this clone: The sample holds other DNA sequences that translate to the same CDR3. This chain links TRBV5-1 with TRBJ2-3; D is perhaps TRBD1 (6 bases). Per the germline V gene, CDR1 is SGHRS and CDR2 is YFSETQ. The V gene lost 2 bases and the J gene lost 4 bases, with 8 bases spanning the gap. The CDR3 covers 13 residues. This chain's CDR3 is CASSLQGADTQYF. CDR3 nucleotide sequence: TGCGCCAGCAGCTTACAGGGAGCAGATACGCAGTATTTT.

The chain recombines TRBV18 with TRBJ2-1, with 9 bases lining up with TRBD1. Per germline, CDR1 KGHSH and CDR2 LQKENI. Losses at the gene ends were 0 bases for V and 7 bases for J; bases not matched to a gene: 7. The CDR3 sequence is 16 residues long. Here the CDR3 DNA reads TGTGCCAGCTCACCACCGCCCGGGACAGGGAGGAATGAGCAGTTCTTC. Its protein is CASSPPPGTGRNEQFF. The full variable domain, its missing parts supplied by reference TRBV18 and TRBJ2-1, is NAGVMQNPRHLVRRRGQEARLRCSPMKGHSHVYWYRQLPEEGLKFMVYLQKENIIDESGMPKERFSAEFPKEGPSILRIQQVVRGDSAAYFCASSPPPGTGRNEQFFGPGTRLTVL.

The chain combines TRBV2 with TRBJ2-4, with D perhaps assigned TRBD1 or TRBD2 (6 bases each). Trimming took 4 bases from V and 5 from J, leaving 12 bases between them. The length of the CDR3 is 14 residues. Germline lookup yields CDR1 SNHLY and CDR2 FYNNEI. The CDR3 DNA follows: TGTGCCAGCAGTGTAGGGGGGCAGCAAAACATTCAGTACTTC. This codes for CASSVGGQQNIQYF.

With regard to this clone: A read error is possible here, since a much larger clone lies one base away. V usage is TRBV15 and J usage is TRBJ2-5; TRBD1 aligns across 7 bases. CDR1 is LNHNV, CDR2 YYDKDF, per germline (reference sequence). Germline trimming cut 4 bases from V and 2 bases from J; bases unmatched to any gene: 4. The CDR3 has 14 amino acids. The CDR3 DNA is TGTGCCACCAGCATAGGACAGGAGCAAGAGACCCAGTACTTC. Protein product: CATSIGQEQETQYF.

This clone was found once. This sequence may be a read error, since a much larger clone differs from it by one base. This chain links TRBV10-2 with TRBJ2-1; TRBD1 matches 10 bases. CDR3 length: 15 amino acids. Germline lookup yields CDR1 WSHSY and CDR2 SAAADI. The CDR3 coding sequence is TGCGCCAGCACCCCGGACAGGGGGTCCTACAATGAGCAGCTCTTC. Translation gives CASTPDRGSYNEQLF.

This chain uses TRBV9 with TRBJ2-1; 10 bases match TRBD2. The germline V gene has CDR1 SGDLS and CDR2 YYNGEE. This CDR3 region has 15 residues. V dropped 4 bases and J dropped 2; count of bases not matched to a gene: 3. The CDR3: CASSPGLATYNEQFF. As DNA, the CDR3 is TGTGCCAGCAGCCCGGGACTAGCGACCTACAATGAGCAGTTCTTC.

As for this clone: At one boundary the junction diverges from the germline segment, which might be a read error. V and J are TRBV27 and TRBJ2-1, with D perhaps matching TRBD2 (6 bases). Germline CDR1 and CDR2: MNHEY and SMNVEV (reference sequence). The CDR3 runs 12 residues. CDR3 loop: CASRAIGLLAVF. CDR3 bases: TGTGCCAGCAGGGCTATTGGACTACTTGCGGTCTTC.

The chain uses TRBV30 and TRBJ1-1; TRBD1 is a possible D gene (5 bases). The ends were cut back, 5 bases at V and 1 base at J, with 17 bases in the middle. The CDR3 is 15 amino acids. Per the germline V gene, CDR1 is GTSNPN and CDR2 is SVGIG (reference sequence). The CDR3 loop reads CAWDIPGPANTEAFF. The CDR3 bases are TGTGCCTGGGACATTCCGGGACCGGCGAACACTGAAGCTTTCTTT. Based on the CDR3 plus reference TRBV30 and TRBJ1-1, the full variable domain is SQTIHQWPATLVQPVGSPLSLECTVEGTSNPNLYWYRQAAGRGLQLLFYSVGIGQISSEVPQNLSASRPQDRQFILSSKKLLLSDSGFYLCAWDIPGPANTEAFFGQGTRLTVV.

About this clone itself: Mismatch with germline at one junction end may stem from a read error. The chain joins TRBV12-5 to TRBJ1-5; the D is unclear. The CDR3 runs 10 residues. The germline V gene has CDR1 LGHNT and CDR2 FRNRAP. The CDR3: CASGPGAKYF. For the CDR3, the DNA is TGTGCTAGTGGGCCGGGTGCAAAGTATTTT.

This clone was counted at least ten times. CDR3 coding DNA: TGTGCCAGCAGTCCCAAGGGTGGGGGGTTCTACGAGCAGTACTTC. Translated: CASSPKGGGFYEQYF. V and J are TRBV6-5 and TRBJ2-7; D is possibly TRBD2 (6 bases). The CDR3 extends over 15 amino acids. Germline CDR1 is MNHEY and CDR2 is SVGAGI. Trimming cost V 5 bases and J 3 bases, with 17 bases left between them.